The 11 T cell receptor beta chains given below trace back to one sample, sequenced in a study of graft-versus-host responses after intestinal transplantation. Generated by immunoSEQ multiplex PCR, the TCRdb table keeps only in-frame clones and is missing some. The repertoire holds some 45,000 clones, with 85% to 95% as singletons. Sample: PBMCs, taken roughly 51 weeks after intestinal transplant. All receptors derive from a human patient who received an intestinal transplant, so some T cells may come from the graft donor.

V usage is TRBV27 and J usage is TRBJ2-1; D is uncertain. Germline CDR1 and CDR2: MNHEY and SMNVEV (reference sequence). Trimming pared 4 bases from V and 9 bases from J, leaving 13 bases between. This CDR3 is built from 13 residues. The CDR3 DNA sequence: TGTGCCAGCAGTTCTGGGCCCCACGGTGAGCAGTTCTTC. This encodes CASSSGPHGEQFF.

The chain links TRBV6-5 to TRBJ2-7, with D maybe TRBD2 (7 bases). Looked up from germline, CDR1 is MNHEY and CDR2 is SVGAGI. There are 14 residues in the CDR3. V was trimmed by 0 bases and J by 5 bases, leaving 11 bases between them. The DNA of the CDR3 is TGTGCCAGCAGTTACTCGGCGGGGGCCCACGAGCAGTACTTC. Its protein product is CASSYSAGAHEQYF.

CDR3 coding DNA: TGTGCCAGCAGCTTGGACGCAGCCGCCATGGGTGGCTACACCTTC. Its protein is CASSLDAAAMGGYTF. The chain couples TRBV5-6 to TRBJ1-2, with no clear D. The CDR3 sequence is 15 residues long. Trimming removed 0 bases at V and 7 bases at J, with 16 bases between. Germline values: CDR1 SGHDT, CDR2 YYEEEE.

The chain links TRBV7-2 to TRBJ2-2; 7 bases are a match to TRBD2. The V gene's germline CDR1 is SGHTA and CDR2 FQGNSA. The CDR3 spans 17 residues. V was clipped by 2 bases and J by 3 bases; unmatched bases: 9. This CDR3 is CASSLYYGGVDTGELFF. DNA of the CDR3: TGTGCCAGCAGCTTATACTATGGGGGGGTGGACACCGGGGAGCTGTTTTTT. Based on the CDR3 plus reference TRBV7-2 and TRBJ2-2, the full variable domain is GAGVSQSPSNKVTEKGKDVELRCDPISGHTALYWYRQSLGQGLEFLIYFQGNSAPDKSGLPSDRFSAERTGGSVSTLTIQRTQQEDSAVYLCASSLYYGGVDTGELFFGEGSRLTVL.

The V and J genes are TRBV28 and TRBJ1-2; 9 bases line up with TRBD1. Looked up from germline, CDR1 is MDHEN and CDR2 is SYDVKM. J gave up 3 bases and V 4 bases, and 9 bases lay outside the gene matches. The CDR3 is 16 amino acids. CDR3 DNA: TGTGCCAGCAGTTCCCGACCGGGACAGGGTGACTATGGCTACACCTTC. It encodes CASSSRPGQGDYGYTF.

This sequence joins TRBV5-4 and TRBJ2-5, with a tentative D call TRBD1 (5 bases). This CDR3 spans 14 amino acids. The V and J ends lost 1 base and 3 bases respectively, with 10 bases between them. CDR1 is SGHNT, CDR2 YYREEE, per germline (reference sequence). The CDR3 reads CASSLKKTEETQYF. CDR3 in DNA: TGTGCCAGCAGCTTGAAGAAGACAGAAGAGACCCAGTACTTC. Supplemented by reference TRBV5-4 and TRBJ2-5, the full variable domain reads ETGVTQSPTHLIKTRGQQVTLRCSSQSGHNTVSWYQQALGQGPQFIFQYYREEENGRGNFPPRFSGLQFPNYSSELNVNALELDDSALYLCASSLKKTEETQYFGPGTRLLVL.

CDR3 DNA sequence: TGTGCCAGCTCACCACCGGGACTAGCGGGTACGCGAACGCAGTATTTT. This translates into CASSPPGLAGTRTQYF. The rearrangement links TRBV18 to TRBJ2-3; 12 bases are shared with TRBD2. CDR1 is KGHSH and CDR2 is LQKENI in the germline V gene. After removal of 0 bases from V and 9 bases from J, the junction contained 7 bases not matched to a gene. The CDR3 sequence is 16 residues long.

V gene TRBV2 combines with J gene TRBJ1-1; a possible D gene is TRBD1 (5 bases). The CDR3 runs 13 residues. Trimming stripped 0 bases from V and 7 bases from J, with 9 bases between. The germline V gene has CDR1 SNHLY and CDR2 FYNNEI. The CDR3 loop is CASSEAGADEAFF. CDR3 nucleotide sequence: TGTGCCAGCAGTGAAGCCGGGGCAGATGAAGCTTTCTTT.

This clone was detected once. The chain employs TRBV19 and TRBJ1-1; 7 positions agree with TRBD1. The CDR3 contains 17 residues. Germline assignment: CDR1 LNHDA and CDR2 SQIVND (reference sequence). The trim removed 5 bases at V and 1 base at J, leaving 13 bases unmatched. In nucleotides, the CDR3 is TGTGCCAGTAGTTCTGGACAGGCAAGAGGGGAGAACACTGAAGCTTTCTTT. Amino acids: CASSSGQARGENTEAFF.

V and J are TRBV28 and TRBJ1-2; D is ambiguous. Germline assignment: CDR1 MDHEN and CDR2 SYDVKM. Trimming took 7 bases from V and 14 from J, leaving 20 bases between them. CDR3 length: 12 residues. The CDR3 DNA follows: TGTGCCAGCATTCGAGGGTCCGACTCCGTAACCTTC. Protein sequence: CASIRGSDSVTF.

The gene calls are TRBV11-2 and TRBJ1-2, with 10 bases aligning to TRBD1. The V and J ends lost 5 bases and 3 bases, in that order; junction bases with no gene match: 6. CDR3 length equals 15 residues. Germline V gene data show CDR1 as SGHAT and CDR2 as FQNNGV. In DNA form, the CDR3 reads TGTGCCAGCAGCGCCGACAGGGGGCCCTACTATGGCTACACCTTC. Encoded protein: CASSADRGPYYGYTF.